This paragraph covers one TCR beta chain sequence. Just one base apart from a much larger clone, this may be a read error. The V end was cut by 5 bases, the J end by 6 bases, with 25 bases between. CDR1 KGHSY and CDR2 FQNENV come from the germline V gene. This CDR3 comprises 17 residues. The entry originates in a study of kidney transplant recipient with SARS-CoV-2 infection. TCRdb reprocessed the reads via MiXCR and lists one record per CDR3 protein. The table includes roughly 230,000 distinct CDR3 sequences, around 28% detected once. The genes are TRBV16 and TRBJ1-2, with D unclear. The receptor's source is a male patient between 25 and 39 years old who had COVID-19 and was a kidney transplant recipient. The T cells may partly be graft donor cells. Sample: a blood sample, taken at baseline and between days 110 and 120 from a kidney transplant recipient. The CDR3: CASSSDTVVRKTHGYTF. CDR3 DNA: TGTGCCAGCAGCTCAGATACGGTCGTTAGAAAGACCCATGGCTACACCTTC. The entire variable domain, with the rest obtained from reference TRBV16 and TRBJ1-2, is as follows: GEEVAQTPKHLVRGEGQKAKLYCAPIKGHSYVFWYQQVLKNEFKFLISFQNENVFDETGMPKERFSAKCLPNSPCSLEIQATKLEDSAVYFCASSSDTVVRKTHGYTFGSGTRLTVV.